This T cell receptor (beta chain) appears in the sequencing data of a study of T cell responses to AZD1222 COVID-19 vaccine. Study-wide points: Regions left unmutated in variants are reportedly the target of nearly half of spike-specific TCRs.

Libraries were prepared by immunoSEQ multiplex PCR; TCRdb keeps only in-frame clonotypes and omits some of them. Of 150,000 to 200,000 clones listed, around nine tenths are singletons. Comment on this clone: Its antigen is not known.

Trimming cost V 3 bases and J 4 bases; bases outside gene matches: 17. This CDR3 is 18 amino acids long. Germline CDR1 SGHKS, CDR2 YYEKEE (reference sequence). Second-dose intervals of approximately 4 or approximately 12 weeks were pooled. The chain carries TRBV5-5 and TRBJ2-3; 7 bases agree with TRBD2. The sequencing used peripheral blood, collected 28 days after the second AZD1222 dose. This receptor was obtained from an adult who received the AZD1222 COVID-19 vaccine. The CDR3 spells CASSSGPSGSQSPDTQYF. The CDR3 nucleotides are TGTGCCAGCAGCTCGGGGCCTAGCGGCAGCCAGTCCCCAGATACGCAGTATTTT.